The 29 T cell receptor beta chains below were found in one sample sequenced in a study of technical replicates of blood from a few donors. Data came from immunoSEQ multiplex PCR; TCRdb stores just in-frame clones and leaves some out. The sample holds tens of thousands of clones; 95% are singletons and the top ten take over 0.25%. The sequenced sample consisted of T cells isolated from PBMCs. The receptors originated from a human donor in good health.

The chain uses TRBV6-1 and TRBJ2-1, with TRBD2 identical over 9 bases. The junction had 5 bases not matched to a gene; V was cut back by 6 bases and J by 8 bases. The CDR3 has 13 amino acids. Germline CDR1 reads MNHNS; CDR2 reads SASEGT. The DNA of the CDR3 is TGTGCCAGCAGGCGGGGGGGCATAGATGAGCAGTTCTTC. This encodes CASRRGGIDEQFF.

The V and J genes are TRBV10-3 and TRBJ1-1; the D gene is possibly TRBD1 (6 bases). V was cut by 2 bases and J by 8 bases, with 15 bases left in between. CDR3 length: 14 residues. In germline, CDR1 is ENHRY, CDR2 SYGVKD. CDR3 DNA: TGTGCCATCAGTGAGCCATCGGCGGGGGGCGAAGCTTTCTTT. Translation gives CAISEPSAGGEAFF.

The chain carries TRBV6-5 and TRBJ1-1; TRBD1 matches 7 bases. This CDR3 has 16 amino acids. V was pared by 0 bases and J by 1 base, with 5 bases of the junction left unmatched. Germline CDR1 MNHEY, CDR2 SVGAGI. The CDR3 DNA sequence: TGTGCCAGCAGTTACTCGAGGACAGGCGGGAACACTGAAGCTTTCTTT. Its protein is CASSYSRTGGNTEAFF.

This sequence joins TRBV2 and TRBJ1-2; 7 bases align to TRBD1. In germline, CDR1 is SNHLY, CDR2 FYNNEI. The length of the CDR3 is 15 residues. Trimming at V came to 8 bases and at J to 8 bases, leaving 17 bases not matched to a gene. CDR3 region: CASGIDTNRGLGYTF. Here the CDR3 DNA reads TGTGCCAGCGGGATCGATACAAACAGGGGTCTAGGCTACACCTTC.

This clone was recorded only once. This chain connects TRBV19 to TRBJ2-1; TRBD1 is a possible D gene (6 bases). Germline loops: CDR1 LNHDA, CDR2 SQIVND (reference sequence). V was trimmed by 2 bases and J by 5 bases, leaving 13 bases between them. This CDR3 region has 15 residues. The CDR3 is CASSIQGPQDNEQFF. The CDR3 bases are TGTGCCAGTAGTATACAGGGGCCGCAGGACAATGAGCAGTTCTTC.

The chain joins TRBV19 to TRBJ1-2; D unclear. Germline-derived CDR1 and CDR2 are LNHDA and SQIVND (reference sequence). Trimming left V 6 bases short and J 3 bases short, with 11 bases between. The CDR3 length is 13 residues. This CDR3 reads CASRTGYDYGYTF. CDR3 nucleotides: TGTGCCAGTAGGACGGGTTACGACTATGGCTACACCTTC.

This clone showed up just once. CDR3 DNA: TGCGCCAGCAGCCAAGTGGCAGGGGGTGGTCAGCCCCAGCATTTT. Its translation: CASSQVAGGGQPQHF. The rearrangement links TRBV4-1 to TRBJ1-5, with 7 bases identical to TRBD1. The CDR3 length is 15 residues. Trimming removed 1 base from V and 6 bases from J; junction bases left unmatched: 6. The germline V gene encodes CDR1 MGHRA and CDR2 YSYEKL.

The chain employs TRBV18 and TRBJ2-5, with 8 nucleotides matching TRBD1. This CDR3 spans 14 amino acids. Per germline, CDR1 KGHSH and CDR2 LQKENI. V lost 4 bases, J lost 1 base, and 2 bases stayed unmatched. CDR3 DNA: TGTGCCAGCTCACAGGACAGGGTCCAAGAGACCCAGTACTTC. Translation: CASSQDRVQETQYF.

V and J are TRBV4-2 and TRBJ1-4; a weak D match, TRBD1 (5 bases). CDR1 LGHNA and CDR2 YNFKEQ come from the germline V gene. CDR3 length: 18 amino acids. V lost 0 bases and J 8 bases, leaving 22 bases between the germline ends. CDR3 region: CASSQDEVSPSRGEKLFF. The CDR3 nucleotides are TGTGCCAGCAGCCAAGATGAAGTTTCGCCGTCTCGGGGGGAAAAACTGTTTTTT.

V and J are TRBV7-3 and TRBJ2-1, with 8 bases lining up with TRBD1. The CDR3 loop spans 13 amino acids. Losses at the gene ends were 4 bases for V and 6 bases for J; bases not matched to a gene: 2. Germline CDR1 reads SGHTA; CDR2 reads FQGTGA. The CDR3 protein is CASSSTGGNEQFF. For the CDR3, the DNA is TGTGCCAGCAGCTCCACAGGGGGCAATGAGCAGTTCTTC. The whole variable domain, remainder taken from reference TRBV7-3 and TRBJ2-1, is GAGVSQTPSNKVTEKGKYVELRCDPISGHTALYWYRQSLGQGPEFLIYFQGTGAADDSGLPNDRFFAVRPEGSVSTLKIQRTERGDSAVYLCASSSTGGNEQFFGPGTRLTVL.

J is TRBJ1-1 and V is TRBV9; the match to TRBD1 covers 8 bases. The CDR3 extends over 14 amino acids. V trimming: 1 base; J trimming: 4 bases; junction bases outside the gene matches: 3. Germline CDR1 and CDR2: SGDLS and YYNGEE. The CDR3 here is CASSVTGGVTEAFF. DNA for the CDR3: TGTGCCAGCAGCGTAACAGGGGGTGTCACTGAAGCTTTCTTT.

The chain carries TRBV7-9 and TRBJ1-4, with D unresolved. The CDR3 runs to 15 residues. CDR1 is SEHNR and CDR2 is FQNEAQ in the germline V gene (reference sequence). V lost 5 bases, J lost 5 bases, and 15 bases lay in between. The DNA of the CDR3 is TGTGCCAGCAGCCGACCGCGGGCGGTCAATGAAAAACTGTTTTTT. Translated, it gives CASSRPRAVNEKLFF.

V usage is TRBV27 and J usage is TRBJ2-2; TRBD2 agrees at 7 bases. Per the germline V gene, CDR1 is MNHEY and CDR2 is SMNVEV (reference sequence). The CDR3 covers 16 residues. V lost 7 bases, J lost 0 bases, and 8 bases stayed unmatched. DNA for the CDR3: TGTGCCAGCAATCCCGTGGCGGGGGCGAACACCGGGGAGCTGTTTTTT. As protein: CASNPVAGANTGELFF.

J is TRBJ1-4 and V is TRBV5-1; unclear D gene. The V end was cut by 4 bases, the J end by 3 bases, with 16 bases between. Germline lookup yields CDR1 SGHRS and CDR2 YFSETQ. The CDR3 is made up of 16 amino acids. The DNA of the CDR3 is TGCGCCAGCAGCCTGAGTGCGGCGTTGGCTAATGAAAAACTGTTTTTT. Protein product: CASSLSAALANEKLFF.

This rearrangement joins TRBV29-1 to TRBJ2-2, with 7 bases identical to TRBD1. V shed 5 bases, J shed 1 base, and the junction held 4 bases outside the gene matches. The CDR3 is made up of 14 amino acids. CDR1 is SQVTM and CDR2 is ANQGSEA in the germline V gene. The chain's CDR3 is CSVYRQGNTGELFF. The CDR3 coding sequence is TGCAGCGTTTACAGACAGGGGAACACCGGGGAGCTGTTTTTT.

The V and J genes are TRBV2 and TRBJ2-7, with 10 positions matching TRBD2. The germline gives CDR1 SNHLY, CDR2 FYNNEI. The CDR3 has 14 amino acids. The trim removed 5 bases at V and 7 bases at J, leaving 8 bases unmatched. CDR3 coding DNA: TGTGCCAGCAGTCCGGGACTAGCGTCCCGGGAGCAGTACTTC. It encodes CASSPGLASREQYF. Variable domain in full (rest from reference TRBV2 and TRBJ2-7): EPEVTQTPSHQVTQMGQEVILRCVPISNHLYFYWYRQILGQKVEFLVSFYNNEISEKSEIFDDQFSVERPDGSNFTLKIRSTKLEDSAMYFCASSPGLASREQYFGPGTRLTVT.

V is TRBV6-5 and J is TRBJ2-3; D unresolved. This CDR3 has 15 residues. V was trimmed by 0 bases and J by 0 bases, leaving 7 bases between them. Germline V CDR1 and CDR2: MNHEY, SVGAGI. The CDR3 DNA sequence: TGTGCCAGCAGTTACTCAATGACTAGCACAGATACGCAGTATTTT. Translation gives CASSYSMTSTDTQYF.

This rearrangement joins TRBV7-9 to TRBJ2-1, with TRBD1 as a possible D gene (6 bases). The V gene's germline CDR1 is SEHNR and CDR2 FQNEAQ (reference sequence). Trimming removed 0 bases at V and 0 bases at J, with 9 bases between. This CDR3 has 16 residues. The DNA of the CDR3 is TGTGCCAGCAGCTTAGCCCAGGGGAGCTCCTACAATGAGCAGTTCTTC. It specifies CASSLAQGSSYNEQFF.

The J gene is TRBJ1-2, the V gene TRBV5-6; 8 positions match TRBD1. J gave up 8 bases and V 2 bases, and 11 bases lay outside the gene matches. CDR1 is SGHDT and CDR2 is YYEEEE in the germline V gene. CDR3 length: 15 amino acids. CDR3 sequence (DNA): TGTGCCAGCAGCTTACAGGGGGGAGGCAACAGAGGCTACACCTTC. It specifies CASSLQGGGNRGYTF.

The chain recombines TRBV27 with TRBJ1-6; perhaps TRBD1 as D (6 bases). V lost 5 bases to trimming and J lost 3 bases, with 17 bases between them. The germline V gene has CDR1 MNHEY and CDR2 SMNVEV (reference sequence). This CDR3 contains 17 residues. In nucleotides, the CDR3 is TGTGCCAGCAGTACGCCAACAGGGTTTGGCTATAATTCACCCCTCCACTTT. It translates to CASSTPTGFGYNSPLHF.

The chain couples TRBV5-1 to TRBJ2-2, with 10 nucleotides matching TRBD2. V trimming: 0 bases; J trimming: 6 bases; junction bases outside the gene matches: 2. Germline CDR1 and CDR2: SGHRS and YFSETQ. The CDR3 loop spans 15 amino acids. The DNA of the CDR3 is TGCGCCAGCAGCTTGGTTGGACTAGCGGCCGGGGAGCTGTTTTTT. Translated, it gives CASSLVGLAAGELFF.

The chain is built from TRBV6-4 and TRBJ1-1; no clear D. V gave up 6 bases and J gave up 1 base, with 18 bases separating them. Germline CDR1 reads MRHNA; CDR2 reads SNTAGT. The CDR3 length is 16 residues. For the CDR3, the DNA is TGTGCCAGCAGCCCTGGTTCGGTTATTGGGAACACTGAAGCTTTCTTT. It codes for CASSPGSVIGNTEAFF.

The V gene is TRBV2, the J gene TRBJ1-3, with D perhaps TRBD1 (6 bases). Trimming took off 4 bases at V and 2 bases at J, with 9 bases between the two ends. The CDR3 covers 14 residues. Per the germline V gene, CDR1 is SNHLY and CDR2 is FYNNEI. CDR3 sequence reads: CASSVTGTGNTIYF. Here the CDR3 DNA reads TGTGCCAGCAGTGTTACAGGGACTGGAAACACCATATATTTT.

The V and J genes are TRBV5-6 and TRBJ2-5; 9 bases agree with TRBD2. In germline, CDR1 is SGHDT, CDR2 YYEEEE. This CDR3 spans 17 amino acids. The J segment lost 5 bases and the V segment lost 4 bases, leaving 15 bases of the junction unmatched. CDR3 bases: TGTGCCAGCAGCCTATTCCTTGGGACTAGCCCGGTGGAGACCCAGTACTTC. Encoded protein: CASSLFLGTSPVETQYF.

The chain uses TRBV9 and TRBJ2-5; the D gene is possibly TRBD2 (6 bases). Germline CDR1 and CDR2: SGDLS and YYNGEE. The CDR3 contains 14 residues. Trimming left V 2 bases short and J 3 bases short, with 11 bases between. The CDR3, as DNA: TGTGCCAGCAGCGTTAGCGGCCGAAAAGAGACCCAGTACTTC. Translation gives CASSVSGRKETQYF. Complete variable domain (other parts from reference TRBV9 and TRBJ2-5): DSGVTQTPKHLITATGQRVTLRCSPRSGDLSVYWYQQSLDQGLQFLIQYYNGEERAKGNILERFSAQQFPDLHSELNLSSLELGDSALYFCASSVSGRKETQYFGPGTRLLVL.

The J gene is TRBJ1-4, the V gene TRBV7-6; no firm D call. V lost 0 bases and J lost 8, with 22 bases in between. CDR1 is SGHVS and CDR2 is FNYEAQ in the germline V gene. The CDR3 is 18 amino acids. DNA of the CDR3: TGTGCCAGCAGCTTAGCCTCCTGGGCATCTCGGACGGGGGAAAAACTGTTTTTT. Its translation: CASSLASWASRTGEKLFF.

V usage is TRBV2 and J usage is TRBJ1-1; 10 positions agree with TRBD1. Germline-derived CDR1 and CDR2 are SNHLY and FYNNEI. V was clipped by 6 bases and J by 3 bases; unmatched bases: 4. CDR3 size: 14 residues. The CDR3 DNA reads as TGTGCCAGCAGAGGGGACAGGGGAGACACTGAAGCTTTCTTT. Translation: CASRGDRGDTEAFF.

V is TRBV19 and J is TRBJ2-7; tentatively, D is TRBD1 (6 bases). V lost 3 bases, J lost 2 bases, and 11 bases lay in between. The CDR3 covers 14 residues. Germline lookup yields CDR1 LNHDA and CDR2 SQIVND (reference sequence). CDR3 sequence: CASSIVKGAYEQYF. The DNA of the CDR3 is TGTGCCAGTAGTATCGTAAAGGGGGCCTACGAGCAGTACTTC. Looking up the rest from reference TRBV19 and TRBJ2-7 gives the full variable domain: DGGITQSPKYLFRKEGQNVTLSCEQNLNHDAMYWYRQDPGQGLRLIYYSQIVNDFQKGDIAEGYSVSREKKESFPLTVTSAQKNPTAFYLCASSIVKGAYEQYFGPGTRLTVT.

V gene TRBV28 combines with J gene TRBJ2-5, with D possibly being TRBD2 (7 bases). Trimming shortened V by 5 bases and J by 1 base, and 11 bases separated the two germline ends. CDR1 is MDHEN, CDR2 SYDVKM, per germline. The CDR3 is 14 amino acids. This chain's CDR3 is CASSLRGGQETQYF. The CDR3 nucleotides are TGTGCCAGCAGTCTAAGGGGGGGCCAAGAGACCCAGTACTTC.